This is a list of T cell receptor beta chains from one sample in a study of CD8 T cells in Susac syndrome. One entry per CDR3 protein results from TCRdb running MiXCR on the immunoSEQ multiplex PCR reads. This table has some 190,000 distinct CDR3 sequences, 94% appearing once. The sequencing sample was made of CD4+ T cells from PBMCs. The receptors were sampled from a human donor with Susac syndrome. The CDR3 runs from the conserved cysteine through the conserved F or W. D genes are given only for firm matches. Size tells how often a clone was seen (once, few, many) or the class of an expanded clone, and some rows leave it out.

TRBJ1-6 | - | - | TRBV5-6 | TGTGCCAGCAGCTTGGTGGGGGAGACCGATTCACCCCTCCACTTT | CASSLVGETDSPLHF
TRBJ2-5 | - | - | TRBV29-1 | TGCAGCTTGAGGGTCGGGGAAGAGACCCAGTACTTC | CSLRVGEETQYF
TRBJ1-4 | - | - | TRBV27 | TGTGCCAGCAGCCCCGACAGCCTGGGTGAAAAACTGTTTTTT | CASSPDSLGEKLFF
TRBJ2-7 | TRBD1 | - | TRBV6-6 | TGTGCCAGCAGTGTGGACAGGGATTCACCCTACGAGCAGTACTTC | CASSVDRDSPYEQYF
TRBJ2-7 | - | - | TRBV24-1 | TGTGCCACCAGTGATTTGCCTTCGGACAGAGCTTACGATGAGCAGTACTTC | CATSDLPSDRAYDEQYF
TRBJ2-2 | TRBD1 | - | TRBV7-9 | TGTGCCAGCAGCTTCCAGACAGGGGGCGATTCCGGGGAGCTGTTTTTT | CASSFQTGGDSGELFF
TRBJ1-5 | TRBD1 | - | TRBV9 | TGTGCCAGCAGCGTAGCGGGACAGGAGGATCAGCCCCAGCATTTT | CASSVAGQEDQPQHF
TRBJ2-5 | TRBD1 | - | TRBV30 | TGTGCCTGGAGTGTAGATAGGGGGCTGGAGACCCAGTACTTC | CAWSVDRGLETQYF
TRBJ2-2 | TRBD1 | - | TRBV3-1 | TGTGCCAGCAGGCCAGGGGGACCCAACACCGGGGAGCTGTTTTTT | CASRPGGPNTGELFF
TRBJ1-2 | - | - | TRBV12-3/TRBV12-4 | TGTGCCAGCAGTGCGACGGTTTATGGCTACACCTTC | CASSATVYGYTF
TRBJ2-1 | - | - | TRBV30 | TGTGCCTGGAGTGTAGGGACACCGACCTACAATGAGCAGTTCTTC | CAWSVGTPTYNEQFF
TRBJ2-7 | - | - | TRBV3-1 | TGTGCCAGCAGCCAGCCGGGGCGGCGGGACGAGCAGTACTTC | CASSQPGRRDEQYF
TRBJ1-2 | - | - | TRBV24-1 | TGTGCCACCAGCCCAGGACCCGACTATGGCTACACCTTC | CATSPGPDYGYTF
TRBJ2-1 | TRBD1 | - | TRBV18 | TGTGCCAGCTCAAGGGGACAGAGAGACTACAATGAGCAGTTCTTC | CASSRGQRDYNEQFF
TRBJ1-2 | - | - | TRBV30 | TGTGCCTGGAGTCCTCTCCGGGCTACTAACTATGGCTACACCTTC | CAWSPLRATNYGYTF
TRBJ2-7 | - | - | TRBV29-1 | TGCAGCGTTAGCGGCCCCTCCTACGAGCAGTACTTC | CSVSGPSYEQYF
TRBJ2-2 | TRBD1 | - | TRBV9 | TGTGCCAGCAGCGGCCTCCCGGGACAGGGGTCCACCGGGGAGCTGTTTTTT | CASSGLPGQGSTGELFF
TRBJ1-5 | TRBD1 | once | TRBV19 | TGTGCCAGTAGTCCAGGAGGGGACAGTCCGCCCCAGCATTTT | CASSPGGDSPPQHF
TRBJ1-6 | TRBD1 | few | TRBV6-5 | TGTGCCAGCAGTTACGGGGGACAGAGGAACTCACCCCTCCACTTT | CASSYGGQRNSPLHF
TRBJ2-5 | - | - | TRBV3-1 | TGTGCCAGCAGCCAATCTAGTGGGGAAGAGACCCAGTACTTC | CASSQSSGEETQYF
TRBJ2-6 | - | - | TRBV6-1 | TGTGCCAGCAGTCGGGGACGGATCTCTGGGGCCAACGTCCTGACTTTC | CASSRGRISGANVLTF
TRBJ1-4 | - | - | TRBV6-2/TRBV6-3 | TGTGCCAACTGTCCGGGGGCAACTAATGAAAAACTGTTTTTT | CANCPGATNEKLFF
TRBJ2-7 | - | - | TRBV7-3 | TGTGCCAGCAGCCAGATCCGGGATGAGGAGCAGTACTTC | CASSQIRDEEQYF
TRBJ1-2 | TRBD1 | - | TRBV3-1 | TGTGCCAGCAGCCTCGGGACAGGGGGCGCGGATGGCTACACCTTC | CASSLGTGGADGYTF
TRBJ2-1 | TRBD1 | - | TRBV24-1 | TGTGCCACCAGTGAACAACCGGGACAGGGTCCCTACAATGAGCAGTTCTTC | CATSEQPGQGPYNEQFF
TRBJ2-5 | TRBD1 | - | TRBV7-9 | TGTGCCAGCAGCAAACTTGGACAGGGGAAGACCCAGTACTTC | CASSKLGQGKTQYF
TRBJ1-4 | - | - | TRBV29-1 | TGCAGCGTTGAAGGAGGGGGGGACGTAAATGAAAAACTGTTTTTT | CSVEGGGDVNEKLFF
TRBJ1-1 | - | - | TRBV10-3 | TGTGCCATCAGTGCGACGGGTAACACTGAAGCTTTCTTT | CAISATGNTEAFF
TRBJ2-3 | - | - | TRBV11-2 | TGTGCCAGCAGCTTAGATGTGGCAGATACGCAGTATTTT | CASSLDVADTQYF
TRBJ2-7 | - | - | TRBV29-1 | TGCAGCGCCCTAGACAGGCGAACCTACGAGCAGTACTTC | CSALDRRTYEQYF
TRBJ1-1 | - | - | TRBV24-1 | TGTGCCACCAGTGATCGTTTCGAAGCTTTCTTT | CATSDRFEAFF
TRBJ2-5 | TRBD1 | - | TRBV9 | TGTGCCAGCAGCGTAAGAGACAGGGGGCGAATGGGGGAGACCCAGTACTTC | CASSVRDRGRMGETQYF
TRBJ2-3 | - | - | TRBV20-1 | TGCAGTGCTAGGTTGGTGGGGGCCTCATACGGTACGCAGTATTTT | CSARLVGASYGTQYF
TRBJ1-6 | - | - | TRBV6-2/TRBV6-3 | TGTGCCAGCAGTTACGATGGTGTACCCTATAATTCACCCCTCCACTTT | CASSYDGVPYNSPLHF
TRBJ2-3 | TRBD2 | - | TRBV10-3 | TGTGCCATCAAGGCACTAGCGGTTAGCACAGATACGCAGTATTTT | CAIKALAVSTDTQYF
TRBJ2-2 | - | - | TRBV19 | TGTGCCAGTAGTATCGGGTGGGAGCGGCTCACCGGGGAGCTGTTTTTT | CASSIGWERLTGELFF
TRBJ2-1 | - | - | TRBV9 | TGTGCCAGCAGCGTAACCGGCAATGAGCAGTTCTTC | CASSVTGNEQFF
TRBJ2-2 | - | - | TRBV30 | TGTGCCTGGAGTGTAGGTGTGGGGTCCGGGGAGCTGTTTTTT | CAWSVGVGSGELFF
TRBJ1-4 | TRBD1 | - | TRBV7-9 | TGTGCCAGCAGCTTACTGCCGGGACAGGGTGATGAAAAACTGTTTTTT | CASSLLPGQGDEKLFF
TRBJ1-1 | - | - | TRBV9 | TGTGCCAGCCGTCCCGGGGGGCTTGTGAACACTGAAGCTTTCTTT | CASRPGGLVNTEAFF
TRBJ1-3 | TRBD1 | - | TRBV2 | TGTGCCAGCACCTTATACGGACAGGGGGCGATTGGAAACACCATATATTTT | CASTLYGQGAIGNTIYF
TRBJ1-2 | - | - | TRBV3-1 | TGTGCCAGCAGCCCAAGAGGGAAGACCTATGGCTACACCTTC | CASSPRGKTYGYTF
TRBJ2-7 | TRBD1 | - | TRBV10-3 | TGTGCCATCAGTCGAACTGGACAGGGATTGAACGAGCAGTACTTC | CAISRTGQGLNEQYF
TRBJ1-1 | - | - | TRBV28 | TGTGCCAGCAGTTTCCGGGAGAAGAGTAACACTGAAGCTTTCTTT | CASSFREKSNTEAFF
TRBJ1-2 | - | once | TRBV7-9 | TGTGCCAGCAGCTTAACGCGGACTCTCTATGGCTACACCTTC | CASSLTRTLYGYTF
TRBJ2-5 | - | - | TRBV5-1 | TGCGCCAGCAGTACCGATCGAGGGACCCAAGAGACCCAGTACTTC | CASSTDRGTQETQYF
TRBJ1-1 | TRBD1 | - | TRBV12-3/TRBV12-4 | TGTGCCAGCAGTGCCCGGGACAGGAACACTGAAGCTTTCTTT | CASSARDRNTEAFF
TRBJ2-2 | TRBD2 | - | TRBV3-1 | TGTGCCAGCAGCCATAGCGGGGGGCGCACCGGGGAGCTGTTTTTT | CASSHSGGRTGELFF
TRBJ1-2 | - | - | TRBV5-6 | TGTGCCAGCAGCTTGCTGGGCCCCTCCCTAAGGCATGGCTACACCTTC | CASSLLGPSLRHGYTF
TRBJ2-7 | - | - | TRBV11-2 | TGTGCCAGCAGCTTAGGCAGGGCCCTCTACGAGCAGTACTTC | CASSLGRALYEQYF
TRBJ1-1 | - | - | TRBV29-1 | TGCAGCGTCCTCGGGAGAATGAACACTGAAGCTTTCTTT | CSVLGRMNTEAFF
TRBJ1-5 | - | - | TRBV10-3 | TGTGCCATCAGTGAGTCGGGTAGAAACAATCAGCCCCAGCATTTT | CAISESGRNNQPQHF
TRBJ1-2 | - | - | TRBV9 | TGTGCCAGCAGCTCCCGGGGGGATCCTTATGGCTACACCTTC | CASSSRGDPYGYTF
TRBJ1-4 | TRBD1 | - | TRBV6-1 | TGTGCCAGCAGTGTGACAGGGTCCTTAACGAATGAAAAACTGTTTTTT | CASSVTGSLTNEKLFF
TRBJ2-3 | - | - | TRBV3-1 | TGTGCCAGCAGCCCCGCCCCGGGGAGCACAGATACGCAGTATTTT | CASSPAPGSTDTQYF